These T cell receptor beta chains were read from a single sample in a study of shared clonotypes between healthy human individuals. Produced via immunoSEQ multiplex PCR; TCRdb's table is partial and in-frame only. Here the sample spans approximately 350,000 clones, around 72% being singletons. The sample was memory CD4+ T cells sorted from blood. The receptors come from a man between 25 and 39 years old in good health. CDR3s include the opening cysteine and the closing phenylalanine or tryptophan. D genes are given only for firm matches. Clone size appears in some rows only: once, few, many, or a class for an expanded clone.

v_gene	d_gene	abundance	j_gene	CDR3nt	CDR3aa
TRBV19	NA	few	TRBJ1-2	TGTGCCAGTAGTGGGCTTACAGTAGACTATGGCTACACCTTC	CASSGLTVDYGYTF
TRBV18	NA	once	TRBJ2-7	TGTGCCAGCTCCGCTGGGGCATCGGGGGGGCCAGGGGGCGAGCAGTACTTC	CASSAGASGGPGGEQYF
TRBV7-2	NA	NA	TRBJ2-7	TGTGCCAGCAGCGTCAACTACGAGCAGTACTTC	CASSVNYEQYF
TRBV14	NA	NA	TRBJ1-5	TGTGCCAGCAGCCAAGGAGGGCCCCAGCATTTT	CASSQGGPQHF
TRBV6-5	NA	NA	TRBJ2-1	TGTGCCAGCAGTTACTCGAAGGTGACCCTCTACAATGAGCAGTTCTTC	CASSYSKVTLYNEQFF
TRBV28	NA	few	TRBJ1-1	TGTGCCAGCAGTTTCCCACGGGGTGGCAGGACTGAAGCTTTCTTT	CASSFPRGGRTEAFF
TRBV9	NA	NA	TRBJ2-5	TGTGCCAGCAGCTCCCGAGGTAGGGTCCGGGAGACCCAGTACTTC	CASSSRGRVRETQYF
TRBV6-4	NA	NA	TRBJ2-3	TGTGCCAGCAGTGACTCTGAGGCTAGCGTTACAGATACGCAGTATTTT	CASSDSEASVTDTQYF
TRBV6-5	TRBD2	NA	TRBJ2-5	TGTGCCAGCAGTCGGACTAGCGGACAAGAGACCCAGTACTTC	CASSRTSGQETQYF
TRBV6-1	NA	NA	TRBJ1-2	TGTGCCAGCAGTGAACTGAGGAATGGCTACACCTTC	CASSELRNGYTF
TRBV28	NA	NA	TRBJ2-2	TGTGCCAGCAGTTTTGAGGCTGGGGCGAACACCGGGGAGTTGTTTTTT	CASSFEAGANTGELFF
TRBV5-4	TRBD2	NA	TRBJ2-3	TGTGCCAGCAGCTTGAGCGGGAGGACAGATACGCAGTATTTT	CASSLSGRTDTQYF
TRBV5-1	NA	once	TRBJ1-6	TGCGCCAGCAGCTTGGCTTCGAGGGATTCACCCCTCCACTTT	CASSLASRDSPLHF
TRBV6-5	NA	NA	TRBJ1-2	TGTGCCAGCAGTTACTCGTACAGTGCAGACTATGGCTACACCTTC	CASSYSYSADYGYTF
TRBV5-5	TRBD1	NA	TRBJ2-1	TGTGCCAGCAGCTGGGGACAGGGGTCCTACAATGAGCAGTTCTTC	CASSWGQGSYNEQFF
TRBV7-8	TRBD1	NA	TRBJ2-7	TGTGTCTCCGGCGGGACAGGCTACGAGCAGTACTTC	CVSGGTGYEQYF
TRBV4-3	TRBD1	NA	TRBJ1-1	TGCGCCAGCAGGATCGACAGGGGTAGTGAAGCTTTCTTT	CASRIDRGSEAFF
TRBV19	TRBD1	few	TRBJ1-1	TGTGCCAGCAACAGGGGCCTCAGGAACACTGAAGCTTTCTTT	CASNRGLRNTEAFF
TRBV5-4	TRBD1	NA	TRBJ1-2	TGTGCCAGCAGCTTGACAGGGGCCGGGGAGGGCTACACCTTC	CASSLTGAGEGYTF
TRBV18	TRBD1	few	TRBJ1-4	TGTGCCAGCTCACCGGGACAGGGACTGTTTTTT	CASSPGQGLFF
TRBV11-2	NA	NA	TRBJ2-7	TGTGCCAGCAGCTTGAAAGGAATGGGCGCCGACTCCTACGAGCAGTACTTC	CASSLKGMGADSYEQYF
TRBV6-1	NA	NA	TRBJ1-3	TGTGCCAGCAGTGAAGTTTTGGGCCCCAGGGCCGGAAACACCATATATTTT	CASSEVLGPRAGNTIYF
TRBV7-9	NA	once	TRBJ2-1	TGTGCCAGCAGTTCCGGGACGCAGTTCTTC	CASSSGTQFF
TRBV29-1	NA	NA	TRBJ2-7	TGCAGCGCCAAGGAACACTTCTCCTACGAGCAGTACTTC	CSAKEHFSYEQYF
TRBV6-1	NA	NA	TRBJ2-1	TGTGCCAGCAGTGTACTAGCAACAAGCAATGAGCAGTTCTTC	CASSVLATSNEQFF
TRBV10-1	TRBD2	NA	TRBJ2-3	TGCGCCAGCAGTGGTCCGGGACTAGCGGGAGGGCCCCCAGATACGCAGTATTTT	CASSGPGLAGGPPDTQYF
TRBV7-8	TRBD1	few	TRBJ1-5	TGTGCCAGCGCTAAGGACCGGGACAGATATCAGCCCCAGCATTTT	CASAKDRDRYQPQHF
TRBV28	NA	NA	TRBJ1-2	TGTGCCAGCAGACTTCCCTCGACTAAAGGCTACACCTTC	CASRLPSTKGYTF
TRBV9	NA	NA	TRBJ2-2	TGTGCCAGCAGCGTACGTACAGGGATGGGCACCGGGGAGCTGTTTTTT	CASSVRTGMGTGELFF
TRBV9	TRBD2	NA	TRBJ2-2	TGTGCCAGCAGCGGGACTAGCGTGAACACCGGGGAGCTGTTTTTT	CASSGTSVNTGELFF
TRBV7-8	NA	NA	TRBJ2-7	TGTGCCAGCAGCTTAGCTAGCGGTCAAGAACCCTACGAGCAGTACTTC	CASSLASGQEPYEQYF
TRBV5-1	NA	NA	TRBJ2-7	TGCGCCAGCAGCACACTCTTGTCCCCAAACGAGCAGTACTTC	CASSTLLSPNEQYF
TRBV28	NA	many	TRBJ1-5	TGTGCAATAGGTCATCAGCCCCAGCATTTT	CAIGHQPQHF
TRBV13	NA	NA	TRBJ2-3	TGTGCCAGCAGCAAACGACGGGGACTCGGAGGTTATACGCAGTATTTT	CASSKRRGLGGYTQYF
TRBV25-1	TRBD1	NA	TRBJ2-7	TGTGCCAGCAGTGAACCCGGGACAGGGGGCTACGAGCAGTACTTC	CASSEPGTGGYEQYF